A single sample gave rise to the 16 T cell receptor beta chains below, sequenced in a study of technical replicates of blood from a few donors. Clones were read by immunoSEQ multiplex PCR, and TCRdb kept only the in-frame ones, dropping some. The sample has about 82,000 clones, roughly 95% seen once; the top ten hold 0.3% to 0.4%. Sequencing used T cells isolated from PBMCs. The receptors were gathered from a human donor in good health.

This sequence joins TRBV19 and TRBJ2-7, with D possibly matching TRBD1 (5 bases). The CDR3 has 14 amino acids. Germline loops: CDR1 LNHDA, CDR2 SQIVND (reference sequence). Trimming took 6 bases from V and 2 from J, leaving 14 bases between them. The CDR3 region has the DNA TGTGCCAGTAGGAATTTGGGCAGGGCCTACGAGCAGTACTTC. Encoded protein: CASRNLGRAYEQYF.

This rearrangement joins TRBV18 to TRBJ2-3; 8 bases map to TRBD1. Per the germline V gene, CDR1 is KGHSH and CDR2 is LQKENI. This CDR3 is 14 amino acids long. J was trimmed by 3 bases and V by 4 bases; bases with no gene match: 3. CDR3 sequence reads: CASSLRQGTDTQYF. The CDR3 nucleotides read TGTGCCAGCTCACTGAGACAGGGGACAGATACGCAGTATTTT.

The chain is built from TRBV2 and TRBJ2-5, with D maybe TRBD2 (6 bases). The CDR3 totals 15 residues. Germline CDR1 is SNHLY and CDR2 is FYNNEI. The V end lost 7 bases, the J end lost 4 bases, and 19 bases lay between the germline ends. The CDR3 reads CASKREKLAPETQYF. CDR3 coding DNA: TGTGCCAGCAAGAGGGAAAAACTAGCCCCAGAGACCCAGTACTTC.

This clone has only one observation. The V call is TRBV10-2, the J call TRBJ1-1; a weak D match, TRBD1 (5 bases). V dropped 5 bases and J dropped 2 bases, with 9 bases sitting between them. Germline V gene data show CDR1 as WSHSY and CDR2 as SAAADI. The CDR3 consists of 13 residues. As DNA, the CDR3 is TGCGCCAGCAGTCGGGGGGATAACACTGAAGCTTTCTTT. Translated, it gives CASSRGDNTEAFF.

J is TRBJ2-7 and V is TRBV7-2, with 8 nucleotides matching TRBD1. The CDR3 contains 15 residues. Per germline, CDR1 SGHTA and CDR2 FQGNSA. J lost 4 bases, V lost 5 bases, and 10 bases had no gene match. The CDR3: CASSVYGTGIYEQYF. The DNA of the CDR3 is TGTGCCAGCAGCGTATACGGGACAGGAATTTACGAGCAGTACTTC.

This sequence joins TRBV28 and TRBJ1-2; D is possibly TRBD1 (5 bases). In germline, CDR1 is MDHEN, CDR2 SYDVKM. This CDR3 contains 13 residues. Trimming cost V 7 bases and J 5 bases, with 14 bases left between them. CDR3 DNA: TGTGCCAGCACCTGGGGGGAAATATATGGCTACACCTTC. Translating gives CASTWGEIYGYTF.

V usage is TRBV19 and J usage is TRBJ1-3; a possible D gene is TRBD1 (5 bases). This CDR3 is built from 14 residues. Germline lookup yields CDR1 LNHDA and CDR2 SQIVND (reference sequence). V gave up 4 bases and J gave up 0 bases, with 7 bases separating them. This CDR3 is CASSKGDSGNTIYF. CDR3 DNA: TGTGCCAGTAGTAAAGGGGACTCTGGAAACACCATATATTTT.

The chain employs TRBV28 and TRBJ2-7; maybe TRBD1 (6 bases). The CDR3 loop spans 16 amino acids. Trimming took off 3 bases at V and 0 bases at J, with 15 bases between the two ends. Per germline, CDR1 MDHEN and CDR2 SYDVKM. The CDR3 DNA follows: TGTGCCAGCAGTTTTTCCGGGACACTCTTCTCCTACGAGCAGTACTTC. As protein: CASSFSGTLFSYEQYF.

The rearrangement links TRBV5-1 to TRBJ2-1; 9 nucleotides align to TRBD2. This CDR3 is built from 16 residues. Per the germline V gene, CDR1 is SGHRS and CDR2 is YFSETQ. J lost 8 bases, V lost 1 base, and 10 bases had no gene match. CDR3 nucleotide sequence: TGCGCCAGCAGCTTGAGGGCGGGAGGGCCTAGGGATGAGCAGTTCTTC. The encoded protein is CASSLRAGGPRDEQFF.

The V gene is TRBV6-5, the J gene TRBJ1-5; D not resolved. This CDR3 has 14 residues. Trimming pared 5 bases from V and 0 bases from J, leaving 8 bases between. CDR1 and CDR2 (germline): MNHEY, SVGAGI. CDR3 loop: CASSTGNSNQPQHF. CDR3 DNA sequence: TGTGCCAGCAGTACGGGAAATAGCAATCAGCCCCAGCATTTT.

As DNA, the CDR3 is TGCGCCAGCAGCTTGGCCCCGGGACTAGAGGTCGAGCAGTACTTC. It is translated as CASSLAPGLEVEQYF. This chain connects TRBV5-1 to TRBJ2-7, with 8 bases that match TRBD2. Germline V gene sequence: CDR1 SGHRS, CDR2 YFSETQ. The CDR3 covers 15 residues. J was trimmed by 6 bases and V by 0 bases; bases with no gene match: 8.

The rearrangement uses TRBV6-1 and TRBJ2-3; 7 nucleotides line up with TRBD2. The CDR3 spans 14 residues. J lost 5 bases, V lost 8 bases, and 10 bases had no gene match. The germline gives CDR1 MNHNS, CDR2 SASEGT. The CDR3: CASAAGESVDTQYF. CDR3 bases: TGTGCCAGCGCTGCGGGAGAATCAGTAGATACGCAGTATTTT.

The V gene is TRBV5-6, the J gene TRBJ2-2, with a weak D call TRBD2 (5 bases). Germline values: CDR1 SGHDT, CDR2 YYEEEE. The CDR3 is made up of 16 amino acids. The V gene lost 0 bases and the J gene lost 4 bases, with 13 bases spanning the gap. CDR3 nucleotides: TGTGCCAGCAGCTTGGGACTGGGAGATGCCACCGGGGAGCTGTTTTTT. It codes for CASSLGLGDATGELFF.

Of note for this clone: Within the sample, other DNA sequences also encode this same CDR3. The chain couples TRBV19 to TRBJ2-1; D perhaps matches TRBD2 (5 bases). CDR1 LNHDA and CDR2 SQIVND come from the germline V gene (reference sequence). CDR3 length equals 14 residues. Trimming shortened V by 3 bases and J by 4 bases, and 10 bases separated the two germline ends. CDR3 DNA sequence: TGTGCCAGTAGTATTGGGCTAGCTTACAATGAGCAGTTCTTC. Encoded protein: CASSIGLAYNEQFF.

V gene TRBV28 combines with J gene TRBJ2-7; 11 nucleotides agree with TRBD2. The V and J ends lost 2 bases and 1 base, in that order; junction bases with no gene match: 13. Per germline, CDR1 MDHEN and CDR2 SYDVKM. The CDR3 loop spans 19 amino acids. In DNA form, the CDR3 reads TGTGCCAGCAGTTTACAGTACAGCTTTAGCGGGAGGGATTCCTACGAGCAGTACTTC. The encoded protein is CASSLQYSFSGRDSYEQYF.

The V call is TRBV9, the J call TRBJ1-2, with D possibly TRBD1 on 5 matching bases. This CDR3 has 13 residues. Germline values: CDR1 SGDLS, CDR2 YYNGEE. Trimming left V 4 bases short and J 3 bases short, with 10 bases between. In DNA form, the CDR3 reads TGTGCCAGCAGCACCCGACAGTACTATGGCTACACCTTC. Its translation: CASSTRQYYGYTF.